The clone carrying this T cell receptor beta chain appeared a single time. The data stem from a study of blood T cell repertoires in COVID-19. Libraries were prepared by immunoSEQ multiplex PCR; TCRdb keeps only in-frame clonotypes and omits some of them. The data contain a few hundred thousand clones, approximately 82% of them singletons. Germline V gene data show CDR1 as LGHNA and CDR2 as YNFKEQ. V shed 6 bases and J 2 bases; nucleotides not matched to a gene: 3. This CDR3 comprises 13 residues. Sequencing was performed on peripheral blood. The clonotype was recovered from a woman aged 40-49 years who had recovered from COVID-19. This chain links TRBV4-2 with TRBJ1-2, with 7 bases aligning to TRBD1. This CDR3 reads CASRLTGNYGYTF. CDR3 bases: TGTGCCAGCAGGCTGACAGGGAACTATGGCTACACCTTC.